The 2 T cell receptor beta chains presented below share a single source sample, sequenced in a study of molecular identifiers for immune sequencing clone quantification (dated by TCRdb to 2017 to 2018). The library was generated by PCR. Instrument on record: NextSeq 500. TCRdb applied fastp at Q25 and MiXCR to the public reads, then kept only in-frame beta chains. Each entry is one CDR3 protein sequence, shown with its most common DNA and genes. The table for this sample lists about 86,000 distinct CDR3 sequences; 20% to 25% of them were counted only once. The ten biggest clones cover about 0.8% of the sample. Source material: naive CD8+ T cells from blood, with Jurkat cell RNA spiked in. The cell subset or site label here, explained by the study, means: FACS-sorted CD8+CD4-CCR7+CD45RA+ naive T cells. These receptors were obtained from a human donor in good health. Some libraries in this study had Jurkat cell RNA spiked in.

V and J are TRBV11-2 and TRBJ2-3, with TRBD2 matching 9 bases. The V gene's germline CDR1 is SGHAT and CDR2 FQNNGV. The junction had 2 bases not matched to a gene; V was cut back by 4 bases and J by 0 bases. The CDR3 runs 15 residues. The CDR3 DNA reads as TGTGCCAGCAGCTCCACTAGCGGGAGCACAGATACGCAGTATTTT. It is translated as CASSSTSGSTDTQYF.

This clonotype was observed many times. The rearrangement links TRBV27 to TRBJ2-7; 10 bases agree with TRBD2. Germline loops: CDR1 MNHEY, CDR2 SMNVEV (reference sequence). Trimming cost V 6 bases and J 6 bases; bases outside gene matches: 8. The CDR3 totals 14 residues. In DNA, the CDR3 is TGTGCCAGCAGGGGGGGACTAGCGCCTTCCGAGCAGTACTTC. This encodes CASRGGLAPSEQYF.